The next 16 T cell receptor beta chains were all read from a single sample in a study of cytomegalovirus exposure and HLA in healthy donors. The PCR employed 60 Vbeta primers together with 13 Jbeta primers. Some clones are missing from TCRdb's copy, which holds only in-frame ones; the method was immunoSEQ multiplex PCR. The table shows about 96,000 clones, with under 85% occurring only once. Material for sequencing was PBMCs. These receptors were obtained from a woman in her seventies in good health and CMV-seropositive.

The chain employs TRBV7-2 and TRBJ2-7, with TRBD2 matching 8 bases. The CDR3 has 14 amino acids. V gave up 1 base and J gave up 6 bases; unmatched junction bases: 5. Germline CDR1 SGHTA, CDR2 FQGNSA. The DNA for the CDR3 is TGTGCCAGCAGCTTAGTGGCGGGAGGTAGCGAGCAGTACTTC. Translated: CASSLVAGGSEQYF.

This chain connects TRBV6-5 to TRBJ2-7; 12 nucleotides align to TRBD2. The CDR3 loop spans 15 amino acids. After removal of 9 bases from V and 7 bases from J, the junction contained 13 bases not matched to a gene. Germline CDR1 is MNHEY and CDR2 is SVGAGI. CDR3 DNA: TGTGCCAGGAACCTCCTAGCGGGAGGGCCTGGAGAGCAGTACTTC. Protein sequence: CARNLLAGGPGEQYF.

This clone was observed a handful of times. This sample includes further DNA sequences coding for the same CDR3. This chain uses TRBV5-1 with TRBJ2-7; 7 nucleotides align to TRBD1. Germline V CDR1 and CDR2: SGHRS, YFSETQ. The CDR3 runs to 12 residues. V lost 5 bases and J lost 4; bases outside the gene matches: 3. The CDR3 sequence: CASRGGAYEQYF. CDR3 coding DNA: TGCGCCAGCAGAGGGGGCGCGTACGAGCAGTACTTC.

The chain recombines TRBV7-2 with TRBJ1-6; 7 nucleotides agree with TRBD1. J gave up 7 bases and V 4 bases, and 13 bases lay outside the gene matches. The CDR3 contains 17 residues. Germline V CDR1 and CDR2: SGHTA, FQGNSA. The CDR3 loop is CASSSYGSGQQNSPLHF. CDR3 in DNA: TGTGCCAGCAGCTCCTATGGCTCGGGACAGCAAAATTCACCCCTCCACTTT.

Only a few counts were recorded for this clone. This chain joins TRBV30 and TRBJ1-1, with D tentatively TRBD1 (5 bases). V lost 2 bases to trimming and J lost 1 base, with 11 bases between them. There are 14 residues in the CDR3. Per germline, CDR1 GTSNPN and CDR2 SVGIG (reference sequence). CDR3 sequence reads: CAWSKDIRNTEAFF. CDR3 bases: TGTGCCTGGAGTAAGGACATACGGAACACTGAAGCTTTCTTT.

The chain uses TRBV18 and TRBJ2-7; 9 positions agree with TRBD1. The CDR3 is made up of 16 amino acids. V trimming: 3 bases; J trimming: 1 base; junction bases outside the gene matches: 7. Germline assignment: CDR1 KGHSH and CDR2 LQKENI. The CDR3 sequence: CASSPLPGTGSYEQYF. The CDR3 DNA sequence: TGTGCCAGCTCACCTTTACCCGGGACAGGGTCCTACGAGCAGTACTTC.

The chain employs TRBV5-4 and TRBJ1-1, with TRBD1 matching 7 bases. This CDR3 has 14 residues. Germline CDR1 is SGHNT and CDR2 is YYREEE (reference sequence). With V trimmed by 4 bases and J by 6 bases, 9 bases remained unmatched. The CDR3 sequence: CASSPVVGTAEAFF. CDR3 bases: TGTGCCAGCAGCCCTGTTGTAGGGACAGCTGAAGCTTTCTTT. Looking up the rest from reference TRBV5-4 and TRBJ1-1 gives the full variable domain: ETGVTQSPTHLIKTRGQQVTLRCSSQSGHNTVSWYQQALGQGPQFIFQYYREEENGRGNFPPRFSGLQFPNYSSELNVNALELDDSALYLCASSPVVGTAEAFFGQGTRLTVV.

This chain uses TRBV13 with TRBJ2-3, with 7 bases aligning to TRBD2. J gave up 1 base and V 4 bases, and 11 bases lay outside the gene matches. Germline V CDR1 and CDR2: PRHDT, FYEKMQ (reference sequence). The length of the CDR3 is 17 residues. The CDR3 region is CASSSTWSGVRTDTQYF. CDR3 in DNA: TGTGCCAGCAGCTCAACCTGGAGCGGGGTTCGCACAGATACGCAGTATTTT.

V gene TRBV28 combines with J gene TRBJ2-5, with a possible D match to TRBD2 (5 bases). CDR3 size: 10 residues. Trimming took off 5 bases at V and 8 bases at J, with 6 bases between the two ends. The germline CDR1 and CDR2 sequences are MDHEN and SYDVKM. Written as DNA, the CDR3 is TGTGCCAGCAGTGGGAGAACCCAGTACTTC. Protein sequence: CASSGRTQYF.

This sequence joins TRBV5-5 and TRBJ2-2, with a weak D call TRBD2 (6 bases). The CDR3 totals 17 residues. V was clipped by 2 bases and J by 4 bases, with 18 bases between them. In germline, CDR1 is SGHKS, CDR2 YYEKEE (reference sequence). DNA of the CDR3: TGTGCCAGCAGCTTTGGGTTACTAGCCCCGGGCACCGGGGAGCTGTTTTTT. This sequence encodes CASSFGLLAPGTGELFF.

This chain links TRBV2 with TRBJ2-7; D perhaps matches TRBD1 (5 bases). Between the trimmed V and J ends, which lost 2 bases and 12 bases, there was a span of 11 bases. CDR3 length equals 11 residues. CDR1 and CDR2 (germline): SNHLY, FYNNEI. CDR3 sequence (DNA): TGTGCCAGCAGTGAAACTCACGACAGGTACTTC. Translation: CASSETHDRYF.

The V gene is TRBV2, the J gene TRBJ1-3; TRBD1 aligns across 7 bases. Losses at the gene ends were 9 bases for V and 0 bases for J; bases not matched to a gene: 8. Germline CDR1 reads SNHLY; CDR2 reads FYNNEI. This CDR3 contains 15 residues. This CDR3 reads CARTGTASSGNTIYF. For the CDR3, the DNA is TGTGCCAGAACCGGGACAGCTTCCTCTGGAAACACCATATATTTT. The whole variable domain, remainder taken from reference TRBV2 and TRBJ1-3, is EPEVTQTPSHQVTQMGQEVILRCVPISNHLYFYWYRQILGQKVEFLVSFYNNEISEKSEIFDDQFSVERPDGSNFTLKIRSTKLEDSAMYFCARTGTASSGNTIYFGEGSWLTVV.

The chain carries TRBV7-9 and TRBJ1-4; D is uncertain. Germline V gene data show CDR1 as SEHNR and CDR2 as FQNEAQ (reference sequence). The CDR3 consists of 17 residues. V was clipped by 1 base and J by 2 bases, with 14 bases between them. In DNA, the CDR3 is TGTGCCAGCAGCTTAGTTCCCAGGCTCCCGACTAATGAAAAACTGTTTTTT. It translates to CASSLVPRLPTNEKLFF.

This clone occurred once. The J gene is TRBJ2-2, the V gene TRBV9; a possible D gene is TRBD2 (6 bases). The CDR3 contains 16 residues. The germline V and J ends were trimmed by 3 bases and 7 bases, with 19 bases remaining between them. In germline, CDR1 is SGDLS, CDR2 YYNGEE. DNA of the CDR3: TGTGCCAGCAGCGCATTAAGGGGCGTCGGGGGCGGGGAGCTGTTTTTT. Encoded protein: CASSALRGVGGGELFF.

A single count supports this clone. This sequence joins TRBV28 and TRBJ2-5, with 8 bases that match TRBD2. V gave up 3 bases and J gave up 0 bases; unmatched junction bases: 3. Germline loops: CDR1 MDHEN, CDR2 SYDVKM. The CDR3 has 15 amino acids. Here the CDR3 reads CASSLLAGYQETQYF. Here the CDR3 DNA reads TGTGCCAGCAGTTTGCTAGCGGGTTACCAAGAGACCCAGTACTTC.

The chain couples TRBV25-1 to TRBJ2-7; 8 bases agree with TRBD1. The V gene's germline CDR1 is MGHDK and CDR2 SYGVNS. With 4 bases clipped from V and 4 bases from J, the junction kept 3 bases outside the gene matches. The CDR3 is made up of 13 amino acids. The DNA of the CDR3 is TGTGCCAGCAGTGGGACAGGGTGGTACGAGCAGTACTTC. Residues: CASSGTGWYEQYF.